The 15 T cell receptor beta chains below come from one sample, sequenced in a study of cytomegalovirus exposure and HLA in healthy donors. The PCR used 60 Vbeta and 13 Jbeta primers. TCRdb's copy holds only in-frame clones and misses some; the assay was immunoSEQ multiplex PCR. Among approximately 120,000 clones listed, 76% were seen once. Sequencing was carried out using PBMCs. These receptors all come from a woman aged 40 to 49 in good health and CMV-seropositive.

The rearrangement joins TRBV7-9 to TRBJ2-1; 11 positions agree with TRBD2. The CDR3 covers 15 residues. Germline V lookup: CDR1 SEHNR, CDR2 FQNEAQ (reference sequence). J gave up 5 bases and V 5 bases, and 5 bases lay outside the gene matches. CDR3 sequence: CASSAPGLADNEQFF. The CDR3 nucleotides are TGTGCCAGCAGCGCTCCGGGACTAGCGGACAATGAGCAGTTCTTC.

Concerning this clone itself: The junction does not match germline at one end; this may be a read error. V and J are TRBV30 and TRBJ1-2; 9 positions match TRBD1. Germline CDR1 reads GTSNPN; CDR2 reads SVGIG (reference sequence). The CDR3 sequence is 12 residues long. This CDR3 is CAWSVDRGENPF. In DNA, the CDR3 is TGTGCCTGGAGTGTGGACAGGGGAGAGAACCCCTTC.

The chain carries TRBV5-4 and TRBJ1-1; D ambiguous. In germline, CDR1 is SGHNT, CDR2 YYREEE (reference sequence). This CDR3 is 14 amino acids long. V was trimmed by 4 bases and J by 2 bases, leaving 12 bases between them. The DNA of the CDR3 is TGTGCCAGCAGCCTAGAGATAATCAACACTGAAGCTTTCTTT. Translating gives CASSLEIINTEAFF.

The V call is TRBV6-6, the J call TRBJ1-1; D may be TRBD1 (6 bases). The ends were cut back, 6 bases at V and 0 bases at J, with 11 bases in the middle. The germline gives CDR1 MNHNY, CDR2 SVGAGI (reference sequence). The CDR3 consists of 14 residues. The chain's CDR3 is CASSRTAMNTEAFF. CDR3 DNA: TGTGCCAGCAGCCGGACAGCCATGAACACTGAAGCTTTCTTT.

As concerns this clone: Other DNA sequences in this specimen translate into the identical CDR3. The chain carries TRBV6-6 and TRBJ1-4; D call uncertain. The CDR3 is 13 residues long. V dropped 2 bases and J dropped 8 bases, with 9 bases sitting between them. Germline V gene data show CDR1 as MNHNY and CDR2 as SVGAGI (reference sequence). The CDR3 nucleotides are TGTGCCAGCAGTTACGGCACGGGAGAAAAACTGTTTTTT. Encoded protein: CASSYGTGEKLFF.

The CDR3 loop reads CASRRGDETQYF. CDR3 sequence (DNA): TGCGCCAGCAGGCGGGGGGATGAGACCCAGTACTTC. V and J are TRBV5-1 and TRBJ2-5; TRBD2 matches 8 bases. Germline values: CDR1 SGHRS, CDR2 YFSETQ. The CDR3 loop spans 12 amino acids. J gave up 5 bases and V 5 bases, and 2 bases lay outside the gene matches.

This clone was counted only a few times. This chain links TRBV7-2 with TRBJ1-5; D remains ambiguous. This CDR3 is 15 amino acids long. V lost 2 bases and J 3 bases, leaving 11 bases between the germline ends. Germline CDR1 reads SGHTA; CDR2 reads FQGNSA. DNA for the CDR3: TGTGCCAGCAGCTTAACGATTAGTCCCAATCAGCCCCAGCATTTT. This translates into CASSLTISPNQPQHF.

V gene TRBV5-1 combines with J gene TRBJ1-6, with TRBD1 identical over 8 bases. V lost 4 bases to trimming and J lost 10 bases; unmatched junction nucleotides: 4. From germline, CDR1 is SGHRS and CDR2 YFSETQ. The CDR3 consists of 13 residues. CDR3 coding DNA: TGCGCCAGCAGCGCAGGGGGCATATCACCCCTCCACTTT. Protein: CASSAGGISPLHF.

Only a few counts were recorded for this clone. CDR3 in amino acids: CASTIWQGRNSPLHF. DNA for the CDR3: TGTGCCAGCACTATTTGGCAGGGCAGGAATTCACCCCTCCACTTT. The V and J genes are TRBV28 and TRBJ1-6, with D perhaps matching TRBD1 (5 bases). This CDR3 has 15 residues. Trimming stripped 7 bases from V and 7 bases from J, with 17 bases between. From germline, CDR1 is MDHEN and CDR2 SYDVKM.

The rearrangement links TRBV5-1 to TRBJ2-7, with D perhaps matching TRBD1 (6 bases). The CDR3 consists of 16 residues. Germline V lookup: CDR1 SGHRS, CDR2 YFSETQ. Trimming removed 3 bases at V and 2 bases at J, with 18 bases between. The CDR3 nucleotides read TGCGCCAGCAGCTCTGGCAGGGGAAGCTTTGCCTACGAGCAGTACTTC. Amino acid sequence: CASSSGRGSFAYEQYF.

The chain recombines TRBV9 with TRBJ1-1, with D unresolved. The germline gives CDR1 SGDLS, CDR2 YYNGEE. V was clipped by 0 bases and J by 8 bases, with 8 bases between them. This CDR3 is built from 12 residues. CDR3 region: CASSVGEVEAFF. The CDR3 nucleotides read TGTGCCAGCAGCGTAGGCGAGGTCGAAGCTTTCTTT.

The V call is TRBV6-1, the J call TRBJ2-2; possibly TRBD2 for D (6 bases). Germline V gives CDR1 MNHNS, CDR2 SASEGT. The CDR3 covers 15 residues. V lost 7 bases and J 0 bases, leaving 12 bases between the germline ends. CDR3 in DNA: TGTGCCAGCACCACCGGGACTGCGAACACCGGGGAGCTGTTTTTT. Residues: CASTTGTANTGELFF.

A remark on this clone: Since no conserved phenylalanine or tryptophan closes the CDR3, a read error is the likely cause. The chain uses TRBV5-4 and TRBJ2-2; tentative D call: TRBD2 (5 bases). The CDR3 is 17 amino acids. V gave up 0 bases and J gave up 5 bases, with 17 bases separating them. The germline V gene has CDR1 SGHNT and CDR2 YYREEE (reference sequence). CDR3 nucleotides: TGTGCCAGCAGCTTGGATAGGACGGGGTTGAGAACCGGGGAGCTGTTTTCT. Translated: CASSLDRTGLRTGELFS.

This chain uses TRBV7-8 with TRBJ1-1; D possibly corresponds to TRBD1 (5 bases). V shed 2 bases and J shed 4 bases, with 8 bases lying between them. The germline V gene encodes CDR1 SGHVS and CDR2 FQNEAQ. CDR3 length: 13 residues. The CDR3 loop reads CASSLPGGTEAFF. CDR3 coding DNA: TGTGCCAGCAGCTTACCCGGGGGCACTGAAGCTTTCTTT.

This clone was seen just once. CDR3 residues: CASSLVAGSTDTQYF. CDR3 DNA: TGTGCCAGCAGCTTAGTAGCGGGGAGCACAGATACGCAGTATTTT. This chain links TRBV7-6 with TRBJ2-3; 8 bases line up with TRBD2. The germline V gene has CDR1 SGHVS and CDR2 FNYEAQ. The length of the CDR3 is 15 residues. Trimming removed 1 base from V and 0 bases from J; junction bases left unmatched: 0.